This T cell receptor (beta chain) is drawn from a study of T cells in Graves' hyperthyroidism and ophthalmopathy. Study findings and constraints: Blood also held most thyroid clonotypes expanded beyond 0.001. Ophthalmopathy was separated from stable hyperthyroidism by a 13 V-J model.

Amplification targeted TCR beta CDR3 regions from RNA transcripts. The HTBI set primed first-round TCR CDR3 RT-PCR. Using its own MiXCR run on the multiplex PCR reads, TCRdb lists one record per CDR3 protein. The sample has approximately 600,000 distinct CDR3 sequences; roughly 15% are singletons. Diagnostic decisions used clinical symptoms, serum thyroxine and TRAb, thyroid ultrasound and orbital computed tomography. This sample holds PBMCs from roughly 10 ml fresh peripheral blood. In this sample, this clonotype turned up many times. Its antigen is undetermined. This TCR was recovered from a woman between 40 and 55 years old with Graves' ophthalmopathy. Sequenced material: blood.

CDR3 amino acids: CASSYGLGLSEQYF. For the CDR3, the DNA is TGTGCCAGCAGTTACGGGCTGGGTCTGAGCGAGCAGTACTTC. The chain employs TRBV12-3 or TRBV12-4 and TRBJ2-7, with D uncertain. Trimming removed 4 bases at V and 6 bases at J, with 16 bases between. This CDR3 is built from 14 residues.